The entry below gives a single T cell receptor (beta chain) sequence along with its context. Using immunoSEQ multiplex PCR, the repertoire was profiled, and TCRdb retains in-frame clones only, with some absent. The sample yields around 67,000 clones, more than 75% seen once. The sample originates from a study of T cells after somatic rescue of genetic block. The trim removed 3 bases at V and 6 bases at J, leaving 0 bases unmatched. Germline CDR1 reads SGHTA; CDR2 reads FQGNSA. The CDR3 has 12 amino acids. The chain employs TRBV7-2 and TRBJ1-1; 8 bases map to TRBD1. The sequencing input was peripheral blood mononuclear cells (PBMCs). The source is a young man. The CDR3: CASSLGQAEAFF. The CDR3 DNA follows: TGTGCCAGCAGCTTGGGACAGGCTGAAGCTTTCTTT.